The T cell receptor beta chain described here comes from a study of blood T cell repertoires in COVID-19. Whole-study context: Samples representing acute and convalescent COVID-19 were sourced from the United States, Italy and Spain. Sources were T cells, B-cell-depleted T cells, or PBMCs; the material itself was cDNA or gDNA.

Germline CDR1 MDHEN, CDR2 SYDVKM. The CDR3 loop spans 14 amino acids. V was cut by 5 bases and J by 3 bases, with 14 bases left in between. The authors' processing: Estimation of nucleated cell counts relied on the amplification of reference gene primers. Some clones are missing from TCRdb's copy, which holds only in-frame ones; the method was immunoSEQ multiplex PCR. That table supplies the V and J calls and clone size; D and trimming were determined from the DNA. Seen here are a few hundred thousand clones, around 85% observed once, and the top ten hold roughly 3.9%. The genes are TRBV28 and TRBJ2-7; maybe TRBD2 (5 bases). Sequenced: peripheral blood. The sequence was obtained from a woman between 18 and 29 years old with acute or convalescent COVID-19. CDR3 loop: CASSLPLGSYEQYF. The CDR3 DNA reads TGTGCCAGCAGTCTCCCGTTGGGGAGCTACGAGCAGTACTTC.